Listed here is a single T cell receptor beta chain. What it recognizes is unknown. The method was immunoSEQ multiplex PCR; TCRdb's version includes in-frame clones alone and lacks a portion of them. The profile covers 55,000 or so clones, with 60% to 75% appearing a single time and about 5% taken by the ten largest. This entry is derived from a study of CD4+ T cells in melanoma. Findings and limits, study-wide: CD8+ T cell, macrophage and B cell function reportedly correlated with neoantigen-specific CD4+ T cells. Reportedly, melanoma neoantigen-specific CD4+ T cells showed varied differentiation states.

Germline values: CDR1 MNHNY, CDR2 SVGAGI (reference sequence). V lost 2 bases, J lost 3 bases, and 4 bases stayed unmatched. This CDR3 has 14 amino acids. The sequenced sample consisted of tumor tissue. This chain links TRBV6-6 with TRBJ2-7, with 7 bases that match TRBD1. This TCR was sampled from a human donor with melanoma. As DNA, the CDR3 is TGTGCCAGCAGTTACGGGCAGGGGGTCTACGAGCAGTACTTC. Translation: CASSYGQGVYEQYF.